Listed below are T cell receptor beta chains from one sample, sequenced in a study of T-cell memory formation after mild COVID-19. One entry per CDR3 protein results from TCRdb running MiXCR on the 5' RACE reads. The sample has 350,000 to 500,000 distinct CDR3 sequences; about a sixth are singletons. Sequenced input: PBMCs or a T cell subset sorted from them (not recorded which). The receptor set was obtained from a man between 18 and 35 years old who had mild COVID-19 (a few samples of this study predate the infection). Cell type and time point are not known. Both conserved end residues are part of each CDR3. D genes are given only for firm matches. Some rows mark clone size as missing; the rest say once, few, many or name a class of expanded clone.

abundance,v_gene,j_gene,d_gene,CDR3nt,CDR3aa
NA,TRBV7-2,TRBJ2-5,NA,TGTGCCAGCAGCTGGGATCCACAAGAGACCCAGTACTTC,CASSWDPQETQYF
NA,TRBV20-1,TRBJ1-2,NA,TGCAGTGCGCTGGGGGCCCTTGGCTACACCTTC,CSALGALGYTF
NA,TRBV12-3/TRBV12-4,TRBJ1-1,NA,TGTGCCAGCAGTCTTGACCGGGTCTGGGGTACTGAAGCTTTCTTT,CASSLDRVWGTEAFF
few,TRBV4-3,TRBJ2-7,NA,TGCGCCAGCAGCCAAGGCCCTCCAGACGGGCAGGCAGACAGCGCCTACGAGCAGTACTTC,CASSQGPPDGQADSAYEQYF
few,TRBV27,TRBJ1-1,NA,TGTGCCAGCAGTTGGCAGAGAGCCATGAACACTGAAGCTTTCTTT,CASSWQRAMNTEAFF
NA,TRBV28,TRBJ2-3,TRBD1,TGTGCCAGCAGTTCCCCCGGGACAGGAGGCACAGATACGCAGTATTTT,CASSSPGTGGTDTQYF
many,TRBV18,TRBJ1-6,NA,TGTGCCAGCTCATATGTATCTAGTGGTTCACCCCTCCACTTT,CASSYVSSGSPLHF
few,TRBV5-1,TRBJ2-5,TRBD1,TGCGCCAGCAGGTCCGGACAGGGGAAGACCCAGTACTTC,CASRSGQGKTQYF
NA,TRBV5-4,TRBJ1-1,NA,TGTGCCAGCAGCTTGGACTGGGCCACTGAAGCTTTCTTT,CASSLDWATEAFF
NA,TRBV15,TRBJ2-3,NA,TGTGCCACCAGCAGAGAGTCAAGGACAGATACGCAGTATTTT,CATSRESRTDTQYF
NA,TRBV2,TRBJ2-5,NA,TGTGCCAGCAGTGATCCGGGACTCGAGACCCAGTACTTC,CASSDPGLETQYF
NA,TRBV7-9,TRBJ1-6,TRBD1,TGTGCCAGCAGCCGGACAGGGGGAAGCTCCTATAATTCACCCCTCCACTTT,CASSRTGGSSYNSPLHF
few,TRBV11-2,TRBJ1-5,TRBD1,TGTGCCAGCAGCTTAAACCAGGGGGAGACGGGTCAGCCCCAGCATTTT,CASSLNQGETGQPQHF
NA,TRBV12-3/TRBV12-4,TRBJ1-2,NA,TGTGCCAGCAGCCTCTTTGACCGTACTAACTATGGCTACACCTTC,CASSLFDRTNYGYTF
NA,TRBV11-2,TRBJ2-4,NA,TGTGCCAGCAGCTTAGGGCGGAACATTCAGTACTTC,CASSLGRNIQYF
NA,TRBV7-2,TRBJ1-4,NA,TGTGCCAGCAGCTTATTCGGTGCAGAACTGTTTTTT,CASSLFGAELFF
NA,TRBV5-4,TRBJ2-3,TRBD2,TGTGCCAGCAGCTTGAGTAGCGGGGGGGCAACAGATACGCAGTATTTT,CASSLSSGGATDTQYF
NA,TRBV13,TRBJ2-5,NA,TGTGCCAGCACCTCAGGGGCGGGACAAGAGACCCAGTACTTC,CASTSGAGQETQYF
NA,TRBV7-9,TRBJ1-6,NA,TGTGCCAGCAGCCCCGACAGCCCCTCACCCCTCCACTTT,CASSPDSPSPLHF
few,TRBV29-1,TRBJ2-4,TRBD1,TGCAGCGTGGACAGGGGGGGAAACATTCAGTACTTC,CSVDRGGNIQYF
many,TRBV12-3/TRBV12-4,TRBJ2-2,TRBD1,TGTGCCAGCAGACGACAGGGGGCGTTGGACACCGGGGAGCTGTTTTTT,CASRRQGALDTGELFF
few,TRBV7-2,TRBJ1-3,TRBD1,TGTGCCAGCAGCTTGGTAGGGACAGGGGCTGGAAACACCATATATTTT,CASSLVGTGAGNTIYF
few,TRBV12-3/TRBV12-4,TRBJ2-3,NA,TGTGCCAGCAGTTTGGGGGACACACATACGCAGTATTTT,CASSLGDTHTQYF
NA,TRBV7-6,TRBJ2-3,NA,TGTGCCAGCAGCAACACGGAGAACACAGATACGCAGTATTTT,CASSNTENTDTQYF
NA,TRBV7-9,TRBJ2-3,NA,TGTGCCAGCAGCCCTGCAGCCAGGACTGTGGCAGATACGCAGTATTTT,CASSPAARTVADTQYF
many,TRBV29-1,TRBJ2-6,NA,TGCAGCGTTGAGGAGATCTCTGGGGCCAACGTCCTGACTTTC,CSVEEISGANVLTF
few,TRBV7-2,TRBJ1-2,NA,TGTGCCAGCAGCCAGGCAGGGTTTGGCTACACCTTC,CASSQAGFGYTF
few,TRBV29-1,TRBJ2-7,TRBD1,TGCAGCGTTGAACGGACAGGGGACCCCTACGAGCAGTACTTC,CSVERTGDPYEQYF
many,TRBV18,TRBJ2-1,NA,TGTGCCAGCTCACCTCGATCCCCGGGGGAGCAGTTCTTC,CASSPRSPGEQFF
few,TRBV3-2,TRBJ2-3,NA,TGTGCCAGCAGCAAGGGGGCAGATACGCAGTATTTT,CASSKGADTQYF
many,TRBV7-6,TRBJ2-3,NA,TGTGCCAGCAGCCTAAGTTGGGGCGCAGATACGCAGTATTTT,CASSLSWGADTQYF
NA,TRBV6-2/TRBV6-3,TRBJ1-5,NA,TGTGCCAGCAGTCTCGACCGCATTCAGCCCCAGCATTTT,CASSLDRIQPQHF
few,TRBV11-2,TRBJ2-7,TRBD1,TGTGCCAGCAGCTCTACCCCCGGGACAGGGGTTTCGAAGCAGTACTTC,CASSSTPGTGVSKQYF
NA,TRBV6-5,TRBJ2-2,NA,TGTGCCAGCAGAAACGTCCTAGCCGGGGAGCTGTTTTTT,CASRNVLAGELFF
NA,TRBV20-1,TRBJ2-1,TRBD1,TGCAGTGCTGACCGGGACAGGGGGCTCAATGAGCAGTTCTTC,CSADRDRGLNEQFF